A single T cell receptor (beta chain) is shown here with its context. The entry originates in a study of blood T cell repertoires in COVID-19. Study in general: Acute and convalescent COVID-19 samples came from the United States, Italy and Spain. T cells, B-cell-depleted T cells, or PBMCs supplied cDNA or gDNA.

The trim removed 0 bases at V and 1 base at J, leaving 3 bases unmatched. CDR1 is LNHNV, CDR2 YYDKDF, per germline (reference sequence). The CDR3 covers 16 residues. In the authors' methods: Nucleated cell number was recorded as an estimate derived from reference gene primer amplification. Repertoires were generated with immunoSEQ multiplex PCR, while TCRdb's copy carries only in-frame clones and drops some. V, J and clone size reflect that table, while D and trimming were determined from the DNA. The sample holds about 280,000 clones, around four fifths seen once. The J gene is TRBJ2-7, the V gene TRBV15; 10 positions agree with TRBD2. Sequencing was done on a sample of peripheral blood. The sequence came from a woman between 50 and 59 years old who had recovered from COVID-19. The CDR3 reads CATSRDSGRNSYEQYF. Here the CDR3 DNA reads TGTGCCACCAGCAGAGATAGCGGGAGGAATTCCTACGAGCAGTACTTC.